The following is a T cell receptor beta chain sequence with its context. CDR1 is MNHEY and CDR2 is SMNVEV in the germline V gene (reference sequence). The CDR3 runs 16 residues. This sample is part of a study of monozygotic twins with inflammatory bowel disease. One entry per CDR3 protein, without DNA, is what TCRdb gives after re-calling the 5' RACE reads. Recorded for this sample: around 97,000 distinct CDR3 sequences. This sequence originates from a human donor with ulcerative colitis or Crohn's disease, or a healthy co-twin of an affected twin (not recorded which). V gene TRBV27 combines with J gene TRBJ2-5; checking the TCRdb D call of TRBD2 is not possible without DNA. Sequencing input: blood. The CDR3 is CASKGSAGGFSETQYF.